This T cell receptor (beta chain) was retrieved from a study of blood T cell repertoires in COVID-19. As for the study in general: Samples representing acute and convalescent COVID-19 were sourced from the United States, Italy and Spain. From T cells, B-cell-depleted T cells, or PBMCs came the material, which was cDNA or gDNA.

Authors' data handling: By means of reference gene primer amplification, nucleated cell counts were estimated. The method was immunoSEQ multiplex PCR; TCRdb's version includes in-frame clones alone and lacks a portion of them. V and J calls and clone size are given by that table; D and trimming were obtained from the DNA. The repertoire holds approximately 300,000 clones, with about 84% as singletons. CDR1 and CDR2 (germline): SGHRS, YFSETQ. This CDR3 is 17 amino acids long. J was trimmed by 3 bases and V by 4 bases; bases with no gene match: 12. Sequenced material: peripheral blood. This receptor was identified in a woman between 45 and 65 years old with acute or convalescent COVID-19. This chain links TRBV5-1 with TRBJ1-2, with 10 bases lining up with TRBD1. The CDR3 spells CASSRHPGTGEDYGYTF. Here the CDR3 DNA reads TGCGCCAGCAGCCGACACCCCGGGACAGGGGAAGACTATGGCTACACCTTC.